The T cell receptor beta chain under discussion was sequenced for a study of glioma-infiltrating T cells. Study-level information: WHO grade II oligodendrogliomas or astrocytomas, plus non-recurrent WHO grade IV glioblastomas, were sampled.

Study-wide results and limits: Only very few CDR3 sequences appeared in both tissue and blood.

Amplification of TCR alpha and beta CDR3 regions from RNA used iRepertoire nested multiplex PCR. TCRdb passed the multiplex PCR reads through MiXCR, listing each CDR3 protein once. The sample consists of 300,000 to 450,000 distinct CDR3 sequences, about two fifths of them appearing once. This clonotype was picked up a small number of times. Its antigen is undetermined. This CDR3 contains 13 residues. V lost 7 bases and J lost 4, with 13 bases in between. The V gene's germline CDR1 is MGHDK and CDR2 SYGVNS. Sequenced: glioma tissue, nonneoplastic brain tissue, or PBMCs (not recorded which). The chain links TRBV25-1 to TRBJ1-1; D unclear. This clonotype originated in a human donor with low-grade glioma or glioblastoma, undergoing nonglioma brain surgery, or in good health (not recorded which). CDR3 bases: TGTGCCAGCAATTACGCGGGAGGCACTGAAGCTTTCTTT. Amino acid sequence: CASNYAGGTEAFF.